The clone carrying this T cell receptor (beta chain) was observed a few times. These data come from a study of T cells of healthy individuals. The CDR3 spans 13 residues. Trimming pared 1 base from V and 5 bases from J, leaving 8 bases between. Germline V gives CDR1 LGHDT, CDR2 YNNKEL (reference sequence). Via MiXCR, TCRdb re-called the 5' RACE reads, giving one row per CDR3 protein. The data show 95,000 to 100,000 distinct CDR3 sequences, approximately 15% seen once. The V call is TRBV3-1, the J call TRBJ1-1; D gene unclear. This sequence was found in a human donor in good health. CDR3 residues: CASSQGGKTEAFF. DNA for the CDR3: TGTGCCAGCAGCCAAGGAGGCAAAACTGAAGCTTTCTTT. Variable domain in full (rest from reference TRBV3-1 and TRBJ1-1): DTAVSQTPKYLVTQMGNDKSIKCEQNLGHDTMYWYKQDSKKFLKIMFSYNNKELIINETVPNRFSPKSPDKAHLNLHINSLELGDSAVYFCASSQGGKTEAFFGQGTRLTVV.